This TCR beta chain was captured by sequencing in a study of T cells after yellow fever vaccination. On the study more broadly: It was SMART-Seq v4 Ultra Low Input that prepared the fractions with low cell numbers.

The V gene lost 5 bases and the J gene lost 2 bases, with 12 bases spanning the gap. The CDR3 extends over 14 amino acids. This clonotype was counted many times. Its target is not known. Researchers made TCR cDNA using 5'RACE template switching, and this step added a universal primer site and UMIs. Each CDR3 protein is one row after TCRdb ran MiXCR on the 5' RACE reads. The repertoire holds about 240,000 distinct CDR3 sequences, with 6.9% as singletons. Study-level results: Abundant clonotypes from the bulk population could have been carried over as contaminants into FACS-sorted repertoires.

The gene calls are TRBV12-3 or TRBV12-4 and TRBJ2-5; D is possibly TRBD2 (5 bases). This sequence was found in a man aged 30 to 39 who received the YFV17D yellow fever vaccine. Material: CD4+ T cells sorted from PBMCs, obtained 15 days after the yellow fever booster vaccination. In DNA form, the CDR3 reads TGTGCCAGCAGTCTCCGGAGGCCGCAAGAGACCCAGTACTTC. Translation: CASSLRRPQETQYF.